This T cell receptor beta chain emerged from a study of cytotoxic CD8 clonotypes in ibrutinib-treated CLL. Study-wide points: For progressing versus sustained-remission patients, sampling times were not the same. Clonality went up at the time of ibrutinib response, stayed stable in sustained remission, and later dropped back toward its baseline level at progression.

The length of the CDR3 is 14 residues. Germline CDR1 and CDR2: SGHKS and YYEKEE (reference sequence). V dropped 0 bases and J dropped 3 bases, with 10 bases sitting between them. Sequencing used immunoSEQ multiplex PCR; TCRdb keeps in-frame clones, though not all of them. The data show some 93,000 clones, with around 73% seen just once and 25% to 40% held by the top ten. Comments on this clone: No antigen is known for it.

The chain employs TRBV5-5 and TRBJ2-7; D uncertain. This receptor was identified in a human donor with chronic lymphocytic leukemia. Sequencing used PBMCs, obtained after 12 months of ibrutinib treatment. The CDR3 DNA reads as TGTGCCAGCAGCTTGGAGTTCGGATACTACGAGCAGTACTTC. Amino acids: CASSLEFGYYEQYF.